These T cell receptor beta chains were read from a single sample in a study of siplizumab effects on memory and regulatory T cells. Assay: immunoSEQ multiplex PCR; the TCRdb copy retains only in-frame clones and omits some. Of about 82,000 clones in the sample, approximately 90% were seen once. Sequencing was performed on Tregs sorted from blood. These TCRs come from a human donor in good health. CDR3s include the opening cysteine and the closing phenylalanine or tryptophan. The D gene is left open where the match is weak. Not every row has a clone size; where given, it reads once, few, many or a size class.

j_call: TRBJ2-7
clone_size: -
v_call: TRBV27
cdr3_length: 13
d_call: -
cdr3_aa: CASSLLRGYEQYF
cdr3_nt: TGTGCCAGCAGTTTACTGCGGGGCTACGAGCAGTACTTC

j_call: TRBJ2-1
clone_size: -
v_call: TRBV11-1
cdr3_length: 15
d_call: TRBD2
cdr3_aa: CASSSITGTRSEQFF
cdr3_nt: TGTGCCAGCAGCTCGATAACCGGGACTAGATCTGAGCAGTTCTTC

j_call: TRBJ2-4
clone_size: -
v_call: TRBV27
cdr3_length: 16
d_call: TRBD2
cdr3_aa: CASSKPGLAVKNIQYF
cdr3_nt: TGTGCCAGCAGTAAACCGGGACTAGCGGTGAAAAACATTCAGTACTTC

j_call: TRBJ2-3
clone_size: once
v_call: TRBV18
cdr3_length: 16
d_call: -
cdr3_aa: CASSPLPGPLTDTQYF
cdr3_nt: TGTGCCAGCTCACCTCTACCGGGACCCCTCACAGATACGCAGTATTTT

j_call: TRBJ2-7
clone_size: -
v_call: TRBV29-1
cdr3_length: 16
d_call: TRBD1
cdr3_aa: CSVESQGRSMTHEQYF
cdr3_nt: TGCAGCGTTGAATCACAGGGGCGATCAATGACCCACGAGCAGTACTTC

j_call: TRBJ1-2
clone_size: -
v_call: TRBV6-1
cdr3_length: 13
d_call: -
cdr3_aa: CASSDGWDLVYTF
cdr3_nt: TGTGCCAGCAGTGATGGCTGGGATCTGGTCTACACCTTC

j_call: TRBJ1-4
clone_size: -
v_call: TRBV7-2
cdr3_length: 15
d_call: -
cdr3_aa: CASSLNAPVGEKLFF
cdr3_nt: TGTGCCAGCAGCCTAAACGCCCCCGTTGGGGAAAAACTGTTTTTT

j_call: TRBJ1-1
clone_size: few
v_call: TRBV20-1
cdr3_length: 11
d_call: -
cdr3_aa: CSASQNRWAFF
cdr3_nt: TGCAGTGCTTCACAGAATCGGTGGGCTTTCTTT

j_call: TRBJ2-7
clone_size: -
v_call: TRBV11-3
cdr3_length: 13
d_call: -
cdr3_aa: CASSLEVGYEQYF
cdr3_nt: TGTGCCAGCAGCTTAGAGGTTGGCTACGAGCAGTACTTC

j_call: TRBJ1-2
clone_size: -
v_call: TRBV2
cdr3_length: 12
d_call: -
cdr3_aa: CASKGLRYGYTF
cdr3_nt: TGTGCCAGCAAGGGACTCCGGTATGGCTACACCTTC

j_call: TRBJ1-6
clone_size: -
v_call: TRBV28
cdr3_length: 15
d_call: TRBD1
cdr3_aa: CASSQDRGNNSPLHF
cdr3_nt: TGTGCCAGCAGCCAGGACAGGGGCAATAATTCACCCCTCCACTTT

j_call: TRBJ1-4
clone_size: -
v_call: TRBV6-1
cdr3_length: 14
d_call: TRBD1
cdr3_aa: CASRTGLNNEKLFF
cdr3_nt: TGTGCCAGCAGGACAGGGCTCAATAATGAAAAACTGTTTTTT

j_call: TRBJ2-5
clone_size: -
v_call: TRBV12-5
cdr3_length: 17
d_call: TRBD2
cdr3_aa: CASGSRSSGDSQETQYF
cdr3_nt: TGTGCTAGTGGTTCGAGGTCTAGCGGGGATTCCCAAGAGACCCAGTACTTC

j_call: TRBJ1-1
clone_size: -
v_call: TRBV10-1
cdr3_length: 15
d_call: TRBD1
cdr3_aa: CASSESGQGLTEAFF
cdr3_nt: TGCGCCAGCAGTGAGTCAGGACAGGGACTCACTGAAGCTTTCTTT

j_call: TRBJ2-1
clone_size: -
v_call: TRBV7-3
cdr3_length: 20
d_call: TRBD1
cdr3_aa: CASSLLGQGRNVGSYNEQFF
cdr3_nt: TGTGCCAGCAGCCTGCTTGGACAGGGGCGGAATGTGGGCTCCTACAATGAGCAGTTCTTC

j_call: TRBJ2-1
clone_size: -
v_call: TRBV2
cdr3_length: 14
d_call: -
cdr3_aa: CASTGGASYNEQFF
cdr3_nt: TGTGCCAGCACAGGCGGGGCCTCCTACAATGAGCAGTTCTTC

j_call: TRBJ1-5
clone_size: -
v_call: TRBV11-3
cdr3_length: 16
d_call: TRBD1
cdr3_aa: CASSFGDRGSNQPQHF
cdr3_nt: TGTGCCAGCAGCTTTGGGGACAGGGGTAGCAATCAGCCCCAGCATTTT

j_call: TRBJ2-3
clone_size: -
v_call: TRBV5-1
cdr3_length: 16
d_call: -
cdr3_aa: CASSLGWGGLTDTQYF
cdr3_nt: TGCGCCAGCAGCTTGGGATGGGGGGGCCTTACAGATACGCAGTATTTT

j_call: TRBJ1-1
clone_size: -
v_call: TRBV12-5
cdr3_length: 12
d_call: -
cdr3_aa: CASGTGQLEAFF
cdr3_nt: TGTGCTAGTGGGACAGGCCAACTCGAAGCTTTCTTT

j_call: TRBJ2-5
clone_size: -
v_call: TRBV2
cdr3_length: 19
d_call: TRBD2
cdr3_aa: CASSPHFSGTSDVGETQYF
cdr3_nt: TGTGCCAGCAGTCCCCACTTTTCCGGGACTAGCGATGTTGGGGAGACCCAGTACTTC

j_call: TRBJ2-1
clone_size: -
v_call: TRBV11-2
cdr3_length: 14
d_call: -
cdr3_aa: CASSFGVGRNEQFF
cdr3_nt: TGTGCCAGCAGCTTCGGAGTGGGAAGGAATGAGCAGTTCTTC

j_call: TRBJ2-7
clone_size: -
v_call: TRBV12-5
cdr3_length: 17
d_call: -
cdr3_aa: CASGLVLLGGGKREQYF
cdr3_nt: TGTGCTAGTGGTTTGGTCCTACTCGGGGGTGGGAAAAGGGAGCAGTACTTC

j_call: TRBJ2-2
clone_size: -
v_call: TRBV5-1
cdr3_length: 12
d_call: -
cdr3_aa: CASSLVSRELFF
cdr3_nt: TGCGCCAGCAGCTTGGTGAGCAGGGAGCTGTTTTTT

j_call: TRBJ2-3
clone_size: -
v_call: TRBV29-1
cdr3_length: 11
d_call: -
cdr3_aa: CSVGEGDTQYF
cdr3_nt: TGCAGCGTTGGGGAAGGGGATACGCAGTATTTT

j_call: TRBJ1-4
clone_size: -
v_call: TRBV4-2
cdr3_length: 15
d_call: -
cdr3_aa: CASSQEGATNEKLFF
cdr3_nt: TGTGCCAGCAGCCAAGAAGGAGCAACTAATGAAAAACTGTTTTTT

j_call: TRBJ1-1
clone_size: -
v_call: TRBV28
cdr3_length: 16
d_call: TRBD1
cdr3_aa: CASSYAGTASNTEAFF
cdr3_nt: TGTGCCAGCAGTTACGCCGGGACAGCGTCGAACACTGAAGCTTTCTTT

j_call: TRBJ1-5
clone_size: many
v_call: TRBV4-1
cdr3_length: 13
d_call: -
cdr3_aa: CASSQGKGQPQHF
cdr3_nt: TGCGCCAGCAGCCAAGGTAAGGGCCAGCCCCAGCATTTT

j_call: TRBJ2-3
clone_size: few
v_call: TRBV30
cdr3_length: 14
d_call: TRBD2
cdr3_aa: CALIAGANTDTQYF
cdr3_nt: TGTGCCTTAATAGCGGGGGCGAACACAGATACGCAGTATTTT

j_call: TRBJ2-5
clone_size: -
v_call: TRBV18
cdr3_length: 15
d_call: TRBD2
cdr3_aa: CASSHGLAGLETQYF
cdr3_nt: TGTGCCAGCTCACACGGACTAGCGGGGCTGGAGACCCAGTACTTC

j_call: TRBJ2-7
clone_size: -
v_call: TRBV5-1
cdr3_length: 13
d_call: TRBD1
cdr3_aa: CASSQGDSYEQYF
cdr3_nt: TGCGCCAGCAGCCAGGGGGACAGCTACGAGCAGTACTTC

j_call: TRBJ1-5
clone_size: -
v_call: TRBV5-1
cdr3_length: 16
d_call: -
cdr3_aa: CASSFGPQWSNQPQHF
cdr3_nt: TGCGCCAGCAGCTTCGGCCCCCAATGGAGCAATCAGCCCCAGCATTTT

j_call: TRBJ2-6
clone_size: -
v_call: TRBV15
cdr3_length: 17
d_call: TRBD1
cdr3_aa: CATSWTGAVSGANVLTF
cdr3_nt: TGTGCCACCAGTTGGACAGGGGCCGTCTCTGGGGCCAACGTCCTGACTTTC

j_call: TRBJ1-6
clone_size: -
v_call: TRBV6-1
cdr3_length: 15
d_call: TRBD1
cdr3_aa: CASSFGQATNSPLHF
cdr3_nt: TGTGCCAGCAGCTTTGGACAGGCGACGAATTCACCCCTCCACTTT

j_call: TRBJ1-1
clone_size: -
v_call: TRBV6-7
cdr3_length: 18
d_call: -
cdr3_aa: CASSYPRPDGHLNTEAFF
cdr3_nt: TGTGCCAGCAGTTACCCGCGCCCGGATGGCCATTTGAACACTGAAGCTTTCTTT